Listed here is a single TCR beta chain. The data originate from a study of blood T cell repertoires in COVID-19. Background on the study: The study drew acute and convalescent COVID-19 samples from the United States, Italy and Spain. PBMCs, B-cell-depleted T cells, or T cells were the source of the cDNA or gDNA that made up the material.

One Seattle source followed patients from active infection through their disease course. Clones were sequenced by immunoSEQ multiplex PCR, and TCRdb holds only the in-frame ones, with some missing. Of roughly 250,000 clones detected, more than 65% appear once; the ten largest clones hold around 14%. The CDR3 totals 18 residues. V gave up 0 bases and J gave up 3 bases; unmatched junction bases: 5. Germline CDR1 and CDR2: MNHEY and SMNVEV (reference sequence). V is TRBV27 and J is TRBJ1-6, with 10 bases aligning to TRBD1. The receptor was derived from a person aged 70 to 80 with COVID-19, enrolled during active disease. The specimen was peripheral blood. As DNA, the CDR3 is TGTGCCAGCAGTTTATCGGTGGGGGACAGGGGCTATAATTCACCCCTCCACTTT. This translates into CASSLSVGDRGYNSPLHF.